What follows are 16 T cell receptor beta chains derived from one specimen sequenced in a study of blood T cell repertoires in COVID-19 (TCRdb year 2020). Library generation was performed with the immunoSEQ multiplex PCR assay. TCRdb re-hosts the immuneACCESS table, in-frame sequences only. Its copies lack some clones; in the studies checked, an unresolved V gene accounts for under half of them, and the cause for the rest is not known. The sample contains roughly 100,000 clones, roughly 80% of them found a single time. The ten largest clones add up to less than 20% of the sample. Sequenced sample: peripheral blood. The receptors were gathered from a woman between 65 and 79 years old with acute or convalescent COVID-19.

This rearrangement joins TRBV18 to TRBJ1-1, with 8 bases fitting TRBD1. CDR3 size: 14 residues. V was pared by 3 bases and J by 6 bases, with 6 bases of the junction left unmatched. CDR1 KGHSH and CDR2 LQKENI come from the germline V gene. This chain's CDR3 is CASSPQGARPEAFF. CDR3 bases: TGTGCCAGCTCACCTCAGGGGGCGCGTCCTGAAGCTTTCTTT.

The sample holds a few counts of this clone. The chain links TRBV3-1 (or the pseudogene TRBV3-2) to TRBJ2-3; 10 bases are shared with TRBD2. With 3 bases clipped from V and 6 bases from J, the junction kept 6 bases outside the gene matches. CDR3 length: 15 residues. CDR1 is LGHDT and CDR2 is YNNKEL in the germline V gene (reference sequence). CDR3 nucleotides: TGTGCCAGCAGCCAGCCCAGCGGGGGGGTTGATACGCAGTATTTT. Its translation: CASSQPSGGVDTQYF.

This chain links TRBV6-2 or TRBV6-3 with TRBJ1-5; no definite D call. The V and J ends lost 2 bases and 11 bases respectively, with 7 bases between them. The CDR3 is made up of 11 amino acids. Germline V gene data show CDR1 as MNHEY and CDR2 as SVGEGT. The CDR3 nucleotides read TGTGCCAGCAGTTACCCAGAGGCCCAGCATTTT. Its protein is CASSYPEAQHF.

The sample holds one count of this clone. V gene TRBV10-3 combines with J gene TRBJ2-7, with TRBD1 matching 10 bases. CDR1 is ENHRY, CDR2 SYGVKD, per germline. V trimming: 6 bases; J trimming: 8 bases; junction bases outside the gene matches: 7. CDR3 length: 13 amino acids. The chain's CDR3 is CAIRTDRGGKQYF. The CDR3 DNA reads as TGTGCCATCAGGACGGACAGGGGGGGGAAGCAGTACTTC.

The V and J genes are TRBV27 and TRBJ1-1; TRBD1 is a possible D gene (6 bases). Per the germline V gene, CDR1 is MNHEY and CDR2 is SMNVEV (reference sequence). V lost 1 base and J 1 base, leaving 10 bases between the germline ends. The CDR3 spans 15 residues. The chain's CDR3 is CASSLWGQTNTEAFF. The DNA of the CDR3 is TGTGCCAGCAGTTTATGGGGGCAGACGAACACTGAAGCTTTCTTT.

The chain is built from TRBV18 and TRBJ2-3; 8 bases fit TRBD1. CDR3 length: 14 amino acids. Germline V gene data show CDR1 as KGHSH and CDR2 as LQKENI. Trimming at V came to 5 bases and at J to 4 bases, leaving 5 bases not matched to a gene. The CDR3 loop is CASSIDRGADTQYF. Here the CDR3 DNA reads TGTGCCAGCTCAATCGACAGGGGAGCAGATACGCAGTATTTT.

The chain links TRBV5-4 to TRBJ2-1; TRBD2 aligns across 10 bases. Losses at the gene ends were 5 bases for V and 4 bases for J; bases not matched to a gene: 6. Germline CDR1 reads SGHNT; CDR2 reads YYREEE (reference sequence). This CDR3 region has 15 residues. CDR3 in amino acids: CASSPTSGNYNEQFF. CDR3 DNA: TGTGCCAGCAGTCCAACTAGCGGGAATTACAATGAGCAGTTCTTC.

The V call is TRBV5-4, the J call TRBJ2-3; tentative D call: TRBD2 (6 bases). Deletions cut 3 bases from V and 2 bases from J, with 10 bases between. CDR3 size: 14 residues. Germline V gives CDR1 SGHNT, CDR2 YYREEE (reference sequence). The CDR3 sequence: CASSWRGYTDTQYF. For the CDR3, the DNA is TGTGCCAGCAGCTGGCGGGGATACACAGATACGCAGTATTTT.

V gene TRBV4-1 combines with J gene TRBJ2-3; a possible D gene is TRBD1 (6 bases). Trimming stripped 1 base from V and 4 bases from J, with 9 bases between. The CDR3 spans 14 residues. Germline-derived CDR1 and CDR2 are MGHRA and YSYEKL. CDR3 in DNA: TGCGCCAGCAGCCAAGGACAGGCGTCAGATACGCAGTATTTT. Translating gives CASSQGQASDTQYF.

This clone was seen only once. This rearrangement joins TRBV7-9 to TRBJ1-1; 12 bases map to TRBD1. Germline lookup yields CDR1 SEHNR and CDR2 FQNEAQ (reference sequence). Trimming at V came to 0 bases and at J to 6 bases, leaving 8 bases not matched to a gene. This CDR3 is 17 amino acids long. The CDR3 bases are TGTGCCAGCAGCTTAGCGGGGACAGGGGGCGGGTTCCCTGAAGCTTTCTTT. The encoded protein is CASSLAGTGGGFPEAFF.

This chain connects TRBV5-1 to TRBJ2-7; TRBD2 agrees at 8 bases. The CDR3 runs 16 residues. J gave up 0 bases and V 1 base, and 6 bases lay outside the gene matches. Germline CDR1 is SGHRS and CDR2 is YFSETQ. The CDR3 coding sequence is TGCGCCAGCAGCTTGCCGGTAGCGGGGACCTCCTACGAGCAGTACTTC. Translating it yields CASSLPVAGTSYEQYF.

The gene calls are TRBV5-1 and TRBJ1-3; TRBD1 might be the D (6 bases). V was cut by 0 bases and J by 1 base, with 11 bases left in between. This CDR3 is 16 amino acids long. CDR1 and CDR2 (germline): SGHRS, YFSETQ. DNA of the CDR3: TGCGCCAGCAGCTTGGACAGGGCAGGTTCTGGAAACACCATATATTTT. Protein: CASSLDRAGSGNTIYF. Together with reference TRBV5-1 and TRBJ1-3, the CDR3 gives the full variable domain: KAGVTQTPRYLIKTRGQQVTLSCSPISGHRSVSWYQQTPGQGLQFLFEYFSETQRNKGNFPGRFSGRQFSNSRSEMNVSTLELGDSALYLCASSLDRAGSGNTIYFGEGSWLTVV.

The chain uses TRBV19 and TRBJ1-1; no definite D call. V was cut by 7 bases and J by 0 bases, with 12 bases left in between. The CDR3 is 14 amino acids. The germline CDR1 and CDR2 sequences are LNHDA and SQIVND (reference sequence). The CDR3 reads CASTLRLMNTEAFF. CDR3 DNA: TGTGCCAGTACTCTTCGACTTATGAACACTGAAGCTTTCTTT.

J is TRBJ1-5 and V is TRBV28; D is perhaps TRBD1 (5 bases). Germline values: CDR1 MDHEN, CDR2 SYDVKM. There are 15 residues in the CDR3. The germline V and J ends were trimmed by 8 bases and 0 bases, with 14 bases remaining between them. CDR3 region: CASGARGLSNQPQHF. The CDR3 coding sequence is TGTGCCAGCGGCGCGCGGGGACTTAGCAATCAGCCCCAGCATTTT.

The chain joins TRBV7-2 to TRBJ2-7; 7 nucleotides line up with TRBD1. The CDR3 consists of 15 residues. Germline V gene lookup returns CDR1 SGHTA and CDR2 FQGNSA. V shed 6 bases, J shed 3 bases, and the junction held 11 bases outside the gene matches. The CDR3 loop reads CASRPAGDSFYEQYF. In DNA form, the CDR3 reads TGTGCCAGCAGGCCGGCCGGGGACAGTTTCTACGAGCAGTACTTC.

The chain couples TRBV19 to TRBJ2-3; 12 bases match TRBD2. Germline V CDR1 and CDR2: LNHDA, SQIVND (reference sequence). Trimming removed 3 bases from V and 2 bases from J; junction bases left unmatched: 3. CDR3 length: 16 residues. The CDR3 spells CASSILAGGATDTQYF. DNA of the CDR3: TGTGCCAGTAGTATTCTAGCGGGGGGGGCCACAGATACGCAGTATTTT.